This T cell receptor (beta chain) was sequenced in a study of shared clonotypes between healthy human individuals. Assay: immunoSEQ multiplex PCR; the TCRdb copy retains only in-frame clones and omits some. The sample carries a few million clones, approximately 90% recorded once. The origin of this receptor is a young man in good health. Some clones in this sample may be carry-over from other donors' samples. The sample comprised naive CD4+ T cells from PBMCs. Subset denoted: CD45RA+ positively selected.

In nucleotides, the CDR3 is TGTGCCAGCAGTCCACTCGCGGTCGGGGGAAATCCCCAGCATTTT. This sequence encodes CASSPLAVGGNPQHF. The chain recombines TRBV28 with TRBJ1-5, with D tentatively TRBD1 (5 bases). Germline V gene data show CDR1 as MDHEN and CDR2 as SYDVKM. The V end lost 5 bases, the J end lost 10 bases, and 21 bases lay between the germline ends. The CDR3 has 15 residues.